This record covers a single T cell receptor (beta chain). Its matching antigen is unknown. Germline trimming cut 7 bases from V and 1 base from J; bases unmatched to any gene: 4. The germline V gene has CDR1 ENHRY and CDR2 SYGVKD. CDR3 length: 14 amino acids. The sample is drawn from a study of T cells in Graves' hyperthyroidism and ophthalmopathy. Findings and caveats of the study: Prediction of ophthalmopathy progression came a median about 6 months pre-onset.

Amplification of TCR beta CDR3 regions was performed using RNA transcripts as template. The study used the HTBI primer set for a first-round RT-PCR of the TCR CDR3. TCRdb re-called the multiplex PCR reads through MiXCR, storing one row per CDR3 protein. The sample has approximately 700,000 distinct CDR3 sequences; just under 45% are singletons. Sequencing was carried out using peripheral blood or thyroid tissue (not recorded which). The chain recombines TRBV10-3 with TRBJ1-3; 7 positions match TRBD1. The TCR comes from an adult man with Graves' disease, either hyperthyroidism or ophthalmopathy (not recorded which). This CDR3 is CAITMDRSGNTIYF. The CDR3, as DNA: TGTGCCATCACCATGGACAGGTCTGGAAACACCATATATTTT.